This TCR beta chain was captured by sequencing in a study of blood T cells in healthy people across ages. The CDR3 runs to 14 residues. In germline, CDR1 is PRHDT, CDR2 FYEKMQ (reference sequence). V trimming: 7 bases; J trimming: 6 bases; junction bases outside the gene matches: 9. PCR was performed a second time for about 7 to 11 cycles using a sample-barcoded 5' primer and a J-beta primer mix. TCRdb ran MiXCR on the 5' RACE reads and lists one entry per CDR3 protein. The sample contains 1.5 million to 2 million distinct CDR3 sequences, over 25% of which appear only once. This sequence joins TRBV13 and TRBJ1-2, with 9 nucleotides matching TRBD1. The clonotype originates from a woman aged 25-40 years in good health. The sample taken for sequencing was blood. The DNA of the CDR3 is TGTGCCAGCAACCTCATGACAGGGGGAAATGGCTACACCTTC. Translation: CASNLMTGGNGYTF.